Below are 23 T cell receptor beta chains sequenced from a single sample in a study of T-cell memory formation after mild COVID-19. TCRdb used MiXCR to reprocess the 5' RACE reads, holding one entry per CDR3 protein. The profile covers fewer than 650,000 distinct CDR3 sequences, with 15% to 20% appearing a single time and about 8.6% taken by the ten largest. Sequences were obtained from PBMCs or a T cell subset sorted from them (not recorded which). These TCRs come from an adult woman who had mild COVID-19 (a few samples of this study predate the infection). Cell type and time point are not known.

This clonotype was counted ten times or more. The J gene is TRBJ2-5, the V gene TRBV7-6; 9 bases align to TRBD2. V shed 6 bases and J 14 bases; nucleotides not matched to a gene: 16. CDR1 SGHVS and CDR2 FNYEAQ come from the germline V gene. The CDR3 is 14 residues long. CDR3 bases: TGTGCCAGCAGTCTGACCAGCGGGAGGCCTCCTTTATACTTC. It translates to CASSLTSGRPPLYF.

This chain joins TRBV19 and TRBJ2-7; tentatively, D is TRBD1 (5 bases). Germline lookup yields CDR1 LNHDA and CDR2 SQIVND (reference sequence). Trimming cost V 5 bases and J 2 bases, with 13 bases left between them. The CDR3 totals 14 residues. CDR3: CASSLRQTTYEQYF. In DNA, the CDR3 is TGTGCCAGTAGTCTGCGACAGACGACCTACGAGCAGTACTTC.

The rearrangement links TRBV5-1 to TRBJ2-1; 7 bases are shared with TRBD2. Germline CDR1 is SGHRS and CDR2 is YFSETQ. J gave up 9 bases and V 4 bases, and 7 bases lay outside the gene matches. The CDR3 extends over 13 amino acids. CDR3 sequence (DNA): TGCGCCAGCAGCCGGGGAGCGGGGTTTGAGCAGTTCTTC. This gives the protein CASSRGAGFEQFF.

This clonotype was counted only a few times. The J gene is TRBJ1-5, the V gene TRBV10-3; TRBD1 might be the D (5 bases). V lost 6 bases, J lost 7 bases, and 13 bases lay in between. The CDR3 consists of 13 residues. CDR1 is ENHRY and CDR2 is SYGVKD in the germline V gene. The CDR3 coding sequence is TGTGCCATCAGCTCGACAGTCGGGCAGCCCCAGCATTTT. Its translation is CAISSTVGQPQHF.

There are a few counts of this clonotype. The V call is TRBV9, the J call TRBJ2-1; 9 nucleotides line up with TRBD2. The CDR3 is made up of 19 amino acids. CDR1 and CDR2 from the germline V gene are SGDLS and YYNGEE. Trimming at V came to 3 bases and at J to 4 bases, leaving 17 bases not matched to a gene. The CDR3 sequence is CASSARGAGGTLHYNEQFF. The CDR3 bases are TGTGCCAGCAGCGCCCGTGGAGCGGGGGGAACCCTGCATTACAATGAGCAGTTCTTC.

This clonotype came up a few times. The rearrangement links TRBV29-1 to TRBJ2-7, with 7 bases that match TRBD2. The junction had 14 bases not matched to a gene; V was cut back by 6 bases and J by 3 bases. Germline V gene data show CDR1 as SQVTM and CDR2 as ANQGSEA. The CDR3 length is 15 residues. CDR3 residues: CSVELRTSLLYEQYF. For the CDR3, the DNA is TGCAGCGTGGAACTGAGGACTAGTCTCCTCTACGAGCAGTACTTC.

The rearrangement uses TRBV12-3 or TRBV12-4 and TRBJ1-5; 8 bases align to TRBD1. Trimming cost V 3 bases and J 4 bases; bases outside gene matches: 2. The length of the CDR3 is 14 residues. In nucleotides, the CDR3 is TGTGCCAGCAGTTTCCGGGACAGGAATCAGCCCCAGCATTTT. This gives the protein CASSFRDRNQPQHF.

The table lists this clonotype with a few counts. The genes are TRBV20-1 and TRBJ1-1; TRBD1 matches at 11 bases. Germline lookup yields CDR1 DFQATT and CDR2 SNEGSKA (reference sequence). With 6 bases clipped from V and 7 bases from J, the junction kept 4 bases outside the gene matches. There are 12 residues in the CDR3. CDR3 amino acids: CSAGTGGNEAFF. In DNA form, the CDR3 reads TGCAGTGCCGGGACAGGGGGTAATGAAGCTTTCTTT.

In DNA, the CDR3 is TGTGCCAGCAGTGAGGGGGGAGACAGGGACAATGAGCAGTTCTTC. Translation: CASSEGGDRDNEQFF. The J gene is TRBJ2-1, the V gene TRBV6-1; TRBD1 is a possible D gene (7 bases). Trimming left V 3 bases short and J 5 bases short, with 14 bases between. Germline V lookup: CDR1 MNHNS, CDR2 SASEGT. CDR3 size: 15 residues.

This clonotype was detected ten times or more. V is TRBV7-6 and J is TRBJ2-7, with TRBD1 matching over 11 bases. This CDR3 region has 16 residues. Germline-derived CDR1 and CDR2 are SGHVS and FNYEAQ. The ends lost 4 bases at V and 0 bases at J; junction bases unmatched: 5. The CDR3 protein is CASSSAGTGGSYEQYF. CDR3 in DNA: TGTGCCAGCAGCTCAGCCGGGACAGGGGGCTCCTACGAGCAGTACTTC.

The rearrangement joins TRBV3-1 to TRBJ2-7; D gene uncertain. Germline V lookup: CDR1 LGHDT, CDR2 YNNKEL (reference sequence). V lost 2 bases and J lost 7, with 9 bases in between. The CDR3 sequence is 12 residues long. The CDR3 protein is CASSQQMGEQYF. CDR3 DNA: TGTGCCAGCAGCCAACAGATGGGGGAGCAGTACTTC.

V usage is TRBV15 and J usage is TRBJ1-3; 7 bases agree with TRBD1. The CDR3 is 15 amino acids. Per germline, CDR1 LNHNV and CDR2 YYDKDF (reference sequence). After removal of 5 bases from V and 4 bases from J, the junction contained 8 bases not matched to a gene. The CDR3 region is CATSPGTVTGNTIYF. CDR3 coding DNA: TGTGCCACCAGCCCCGGGACAGTGACAGGAAACACCATATATTTT.

The CDR3 nucleotides are TGTGCCAGCAGAGGAAGACAGGGGGTAAACAATGAGCAGTTCTTC. Amino acid sequence: CASRGRQGVNNEQFF. This chain connects TRBV6-6 to TRBJ2-1; 9 bases match TRBD1. V was pared by 6 bases and J by 5 bases, with 8 bases of the junction left unmatched. The V gene's germline CDR1 is MNHNY and CDR2 SVGAGI (reference sequence). The CDR3 spans 15 residues.

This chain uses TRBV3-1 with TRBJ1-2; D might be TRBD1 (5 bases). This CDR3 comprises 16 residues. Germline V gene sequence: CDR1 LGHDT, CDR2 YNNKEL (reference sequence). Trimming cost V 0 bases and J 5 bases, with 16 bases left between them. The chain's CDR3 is CASSQDPDPGVYGYTF. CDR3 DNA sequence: TGTGCCAGCAGCCAAGATCCGGACCCGGGGGTTTATGGCTACACCTTC.

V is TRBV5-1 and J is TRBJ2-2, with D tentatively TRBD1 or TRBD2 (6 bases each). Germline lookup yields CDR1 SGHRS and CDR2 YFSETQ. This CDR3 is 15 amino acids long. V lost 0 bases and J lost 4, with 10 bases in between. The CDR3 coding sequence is TGCGCCAGCAGCTTGGAAGAGGGGGGCACCGGGGAGCTGTTTTTT. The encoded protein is CASSLEEGGTGELFF.

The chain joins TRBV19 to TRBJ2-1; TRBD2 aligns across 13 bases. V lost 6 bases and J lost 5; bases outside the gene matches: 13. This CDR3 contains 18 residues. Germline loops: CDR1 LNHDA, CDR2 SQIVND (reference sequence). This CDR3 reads CASSPRLAGGIYNNEQFF. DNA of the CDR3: TGTGCCAGTAGCCCGAGACTAGCGGGAGGTATCTACAACAATGAGCAGTTCTTC.

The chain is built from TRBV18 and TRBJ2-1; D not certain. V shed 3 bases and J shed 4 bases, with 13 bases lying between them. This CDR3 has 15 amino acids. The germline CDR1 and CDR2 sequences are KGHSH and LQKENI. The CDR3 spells CASSPLDSLYNEQFF. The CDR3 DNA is TGTGCCAGCTCACCGCTCGACTCGCTATACAATGAGCAGTTCTTC. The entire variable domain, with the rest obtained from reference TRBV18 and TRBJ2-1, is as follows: NAGVMQNPRHLVRRRGQEARLRCSPMKGHSHVYWYRQLPEEGLKFMVYLQKENIIDESGMPKERFSAEFPKEGPSILRIQQVVRGDSAAYFCASSPLDSLYNEQFFGPGTRLTVL.

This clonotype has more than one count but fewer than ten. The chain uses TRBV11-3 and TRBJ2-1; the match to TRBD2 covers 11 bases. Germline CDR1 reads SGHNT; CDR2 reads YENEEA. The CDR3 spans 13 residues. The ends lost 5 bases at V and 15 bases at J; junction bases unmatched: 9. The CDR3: CASSQRSSGRRFF. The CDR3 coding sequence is TGTGCCAGCAGCCAGCGGTCTAGCGGGAGGCGGTTCTTC.

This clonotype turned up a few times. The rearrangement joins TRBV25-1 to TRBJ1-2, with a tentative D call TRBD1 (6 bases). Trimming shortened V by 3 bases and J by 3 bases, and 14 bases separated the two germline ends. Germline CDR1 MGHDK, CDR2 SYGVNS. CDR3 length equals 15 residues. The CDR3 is CASSDPHRVHYGYTF. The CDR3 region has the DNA TGTGCCAGCAGTGATCCACACAGGGTCCACTATGGCTACACCTTC.

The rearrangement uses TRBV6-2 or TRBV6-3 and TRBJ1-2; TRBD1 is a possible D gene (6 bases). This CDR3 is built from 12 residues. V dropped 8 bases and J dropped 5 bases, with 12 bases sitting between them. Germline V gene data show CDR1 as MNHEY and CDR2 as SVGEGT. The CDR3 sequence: CASGLTGYGYTF. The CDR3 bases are TGTGCCAGCGGGCTAACAGGGTATGGCTACACCTTC.

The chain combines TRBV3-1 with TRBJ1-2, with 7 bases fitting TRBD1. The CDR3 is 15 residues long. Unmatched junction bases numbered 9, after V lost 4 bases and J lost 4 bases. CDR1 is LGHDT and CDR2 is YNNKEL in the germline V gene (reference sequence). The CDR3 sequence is CASSPMTGRGYGYTF. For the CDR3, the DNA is TGTGCCAGCAGCCCAATGACAGGGAGGGGCTATGGCTACACCTTC.

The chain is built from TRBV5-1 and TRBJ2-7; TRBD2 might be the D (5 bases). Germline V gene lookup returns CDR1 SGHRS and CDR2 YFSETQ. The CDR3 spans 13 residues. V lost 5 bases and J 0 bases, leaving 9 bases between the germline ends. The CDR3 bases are TGCGCCAGCAGGGAGGTGGGCTCCTACGAGCAGTACTTC. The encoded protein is CASREVGSYEQYF.

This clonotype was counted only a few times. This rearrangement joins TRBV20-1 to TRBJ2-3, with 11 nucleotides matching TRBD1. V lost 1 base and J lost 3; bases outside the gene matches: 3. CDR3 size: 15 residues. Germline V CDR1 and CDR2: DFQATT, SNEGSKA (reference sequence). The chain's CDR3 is CSARAGTGGTDTQYF. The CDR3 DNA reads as TGCAGTGCTAGAGCCGGGACAGGGGGGACAGATACGCAGTATTTT.